This T cell receptor beta chain was sequenced during a study of blood T cells in healthy people across ages. With a J-beta primer mix and a sample-barcoded 5' primer, a second PCR ran about 7 to 12 cycles. TCRdb re-derived calls from the 5' RACE reads in MiXCR, one entry per CDR3 protein. The sample has approximately 810,000 distinct CDR3 sequences; 30% to 45% are singletons. The study, taken as a whole, reports: From one million sequenced T cells, diversity estimates were lower bounds.

V lost 0 bases and J 3 bases, leaving 11 bases between the germline ends. CDR1 is LGHNA, CDR2 YNFKEQ, per germline. CDR3 length: 15 amino acids. This clonotype was seen repeatedly, ten times or more. Its specificity is unknown. Each donor was a healthy Caucasian individual from Russia, aged about 6 to 95. The V and J genes are TRBV4-2 and TRBJ2-5; tentatively, D is TRBD2 (7 bases). The receptor was isolated from a man aged 18 to 29 in good health. The sequencing input was blood. The CDR3 is CASSQDPGGKETQYF. CDR3 bases: TGTGCCAGCAGCCAAGATCCGGGGGGCAAAGAGACCCAGTACTTC.